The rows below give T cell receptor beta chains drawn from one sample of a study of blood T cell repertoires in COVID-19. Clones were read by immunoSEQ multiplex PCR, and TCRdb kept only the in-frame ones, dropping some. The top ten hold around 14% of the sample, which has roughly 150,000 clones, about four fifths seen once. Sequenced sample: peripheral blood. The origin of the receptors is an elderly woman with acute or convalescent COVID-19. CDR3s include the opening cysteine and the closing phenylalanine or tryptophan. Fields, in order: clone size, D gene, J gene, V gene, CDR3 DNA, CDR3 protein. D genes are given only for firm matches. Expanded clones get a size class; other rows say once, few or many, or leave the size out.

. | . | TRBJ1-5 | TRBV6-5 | TGTGCCAGCACCCTGGGGGGGAAGGATCAGCCCCAGCATTTT | CASTLGGKDQPQHF
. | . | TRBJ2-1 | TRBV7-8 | TGTGCCAGCAGCCCCGGCCAGGGGAGACAATTCCGAAAAAGCTCCTACAATGAGCAGTTCTTC | CASSPGQGRQFRKSSYNEQFF
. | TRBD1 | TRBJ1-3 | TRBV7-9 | TGTGCCAGCAGCTTAGCCGGGACAGCGAAAGGAAACACCATATATTTT | CASSLAGTAKGNTIYF
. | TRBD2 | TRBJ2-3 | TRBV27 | TGTGCCAGCAGTCCACTACCGACTAGCGGGAGGGAGGGTAGGCGCGGCACAGATACGCAGTATTTT | CASSPLPTSGREGRRGTDTQYF
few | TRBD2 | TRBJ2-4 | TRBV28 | TGTGCCAGCAGTCAAAGACTTGGGACTAGCTCGGGCATTCAGTACTTC | CASSQRLGTSSGIQYF
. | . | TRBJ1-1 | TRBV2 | TGTGCCAGCAGCGTGGAAGGGGTGGGGAACACTGAAGCTTTCTTT | CASSVEGVGNTEAFF
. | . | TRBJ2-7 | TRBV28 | TGTGCCAGCAGCCCTGGGTGGGCGATTTCCCTCCTGGAGCAGTACTTC | CASSPGWAISLLEQYF
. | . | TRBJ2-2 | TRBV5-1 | TGCGCCAGCAGCTTGGTCGCTGCGGAGGGCGGGGAGCTGTTTTTT | CASSLVAAEGGELFF
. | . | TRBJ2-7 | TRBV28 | TGTGCCAGCACCCCAGGGGGAGGAGAGGGCTACGAGCAGTACTTC | CASTPGGGEGYEQYF
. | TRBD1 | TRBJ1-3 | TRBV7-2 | TGTGCCAGCAGCCCACAGGGGTCTGGAAACACCATATATTTT | CASSPQGSGNTIYF
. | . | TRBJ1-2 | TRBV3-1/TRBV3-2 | TGTGCCAGCAGCCAAGTCCCACTATTCTATGGCTACACCTTC | CASSQVPLFYGYTF
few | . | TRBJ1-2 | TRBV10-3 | TGTGCCATCAGTGAGTGGACAGTTTCGTCCTACACCTTC | CAISEWTVSSYTF
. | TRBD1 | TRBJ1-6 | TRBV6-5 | TGTGCCAGCACCGAGGGACAGGTCTTTAATTCACCCCTCCACTTT | CASTEGQVFNSPLHF
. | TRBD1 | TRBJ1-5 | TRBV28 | TGTGCCAGCTGTACAGGGGCTAAGGATCAGCCCCAGCATTTT | CASCTGAKDQPQHF
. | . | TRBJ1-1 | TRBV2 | TGTGCCAGCAGATATCAGGGGCGCACTGAAGCTTTCTTT | CASRYQGRTEAFF
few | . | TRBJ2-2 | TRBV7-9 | TGTGCCAGCAGCTTGGCCACCGGGGAGCTGTTTTTT | CASSLATGELFF
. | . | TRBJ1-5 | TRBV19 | TGTGCCAGTAGCCTTACAGGGACCCGGGGACAGCCCCAGCATTTT | CASSLTGTRGQPQHF
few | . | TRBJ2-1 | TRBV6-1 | TGTGCCAGCAGTGACCCCTCCTCTAGCTCCTACAATGAGCAGTTCTTC | CASSDPSSSSYNEQFF
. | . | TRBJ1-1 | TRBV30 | TGTGCCTGGAGTGGATGGGCGAACACTGAAGCTTTCTTT | CAWSGWANTEAFF
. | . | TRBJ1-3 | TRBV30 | TGTGCCTGTTTGACAGGAGCTGGAAACACCATATATTTT | CACLTGAGNTIYF
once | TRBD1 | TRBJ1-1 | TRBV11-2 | TGTGCCAGCAGCTGGGACAGCGCTCTTGAAGCTTTCTTT | CASSWDSALEAFF
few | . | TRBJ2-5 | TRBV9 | TGTGCCAGCAGCGTGGGGCCCCAGGGGGAGACCCAGTACTTC | CASSVGPQGETQYF
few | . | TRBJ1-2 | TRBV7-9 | TGTGCCAGCAGCTTCCCCATCCCCAACTATGGCTACACCTTC | CASSFPIPNYGYTF
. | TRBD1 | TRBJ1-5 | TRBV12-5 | TGTGCTAGTGGTGACAGGGTCGGCCAGCCCCAGCATTTT | CASGDRVGQPQHF
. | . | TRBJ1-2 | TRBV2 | TGTGCCAGCTCCTCGGGACTCGAGTATGGCTACACCTTC | CASSSGLEYGYTF
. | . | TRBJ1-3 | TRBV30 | TGTGCCTGGAGTCGGCAGGCAAGAATTGGAAACACCATATATTTT | CAWSRQARIGNTIYF
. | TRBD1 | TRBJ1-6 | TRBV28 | TGTGCCAGCAGAGGGGGACAGGGGGGTTCACCCCTCCACTTT | CASRGGQGGSPLHF
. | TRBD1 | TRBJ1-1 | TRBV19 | TGTGCCAGTAAGGAGACAGGGCGGACCACTGAAGCTTTCTTT | CASKETGRTTEAFF
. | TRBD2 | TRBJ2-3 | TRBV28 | TGTGCCAGCAGTTTAGCGGCGGGAGGGCCGACAGATACGCAGTATTTT | CASSLAAGGPTDTQYF